Below are 3 T cell receptor beta chains sequenced from a single sample in a study of blood T cell repertoires in COVID-19. Sequencing was performed with immunoSEQ multiplex PCR; in TCRdb, only in-frame clones are kept and a portion is missing. Among 300,000 to 350,000 clones listed, almost 90% were seen once. Sequencing was performed on PBMCs or T cells enriched from blood (not recorded which). The receptor source for this set is a young woman with acute COVID-19.

This clone was counted a few times. The rearrangement links TRBV5-8 to TRBJ1-2; D call uncertain. V lost 5 bases, J lost 2 bases, and 16 bases lay in between. The CDR3 loop spans 15 amino acids. Germline V lookup: CDR1 SGHTS, CDR2 YDEGEE. DNA of the CDR3: TGTGCCAGCAGGGGGAGAATCTCTACGAACTATGGCTACACCTTC. Translation: CASRGRISTNYGYTF.

V is TRBV28 and J is TRBJ2-1; 8 nucleotides match TRBD2. The CDR3 runs 16 residues. Germline V gene data show CDR1 as MDHEN and CDR2 as SYDVKM. Trimming cost V 4 bases and J 6 bases; bases outside gene matches: 11. The DNA for the CDR3 is TGTGCCAGCAGTTCGGGCGTGCCGGGAGGGGGCAATGAGCAGTTCTTC. It yields the protein CASSSGVPGGGNEQFF.

The chain carries TRBV2 and TRBJ2-7, with 7 bases lining up with TRBD2. V lost 9 bases, J lost 0 bases, and 5 bases stayed unmatched. The germline gives CDR1 SNHLY, CDR2 FYNNEI. The CDR3 consists of 13 residues. In nucleotides, the CDR3 is TGTGCCAGGGGGGAGGGCGCCTCCTACGAGCAGTACTTC. Its protein is CARGEGASYEQYF.